The TCR beta chain under discussion was sequenced for a study of blood T cell repertoires in COVID-19. This CDR3 has 15 residues. V was clipped by 2 bases and J by 0 bases, with 10 bases between them. Per the germline V gene, CDR1 is MGHRA and CDR2 is YSYEKL. Data came from immunoSEQ multiplex PCR; TCRdb stores just in-frame clones and leaves some out. Among roughly 150,000 clones listed, approximately 80% were seen once. Sequenced: PBMCs or T cells enriched from blood (not recorded which). The chain combines TRBV4-1 with TRBJ1-1; D remains ambiguous. The source of this sequence is a woman aged 55-69 years who had recovered from COVID-19. Here the CDR3 reads CASSQLRVVNTEAFF. The CDR3 DNA sequence: TGCGCCAGCAGCCAACTGAGGGTAGTGAACACTGAAGCTTTCTTT.